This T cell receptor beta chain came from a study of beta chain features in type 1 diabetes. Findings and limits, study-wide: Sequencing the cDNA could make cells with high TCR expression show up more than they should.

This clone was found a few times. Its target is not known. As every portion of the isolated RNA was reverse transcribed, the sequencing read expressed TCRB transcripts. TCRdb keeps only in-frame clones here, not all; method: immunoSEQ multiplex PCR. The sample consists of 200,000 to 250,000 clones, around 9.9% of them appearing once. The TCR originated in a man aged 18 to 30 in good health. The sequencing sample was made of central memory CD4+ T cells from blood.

The CDR3 coding sequence is TGTGCCAGCAGTTACTCAACTAGCGGCCTATACGAGCAGTACTTC. Translated, it gives CASSYSTSGLYEQYF. This chain connects TRBV6-5 to TRBJ2-7; 8 bases align to TRBD2. From germline, CDR1 is MNHEY and CDR2 SVGAGI. The CDR3 sequence is 15 residues long. Unmatched junction bases numbered 5, after V lost 0 bases and J lost 4 bases.